This record concerns one T cell receptor beta chain sequence. What it binds is not known. The germline V and J ends were trimmed by 4 bases and 6 bases, with 7 bases remaining between them. CDR3 length: 12 residues. Germline CDR1 reads SGHRS; CDR2 reads YFSETQ. This sample stems from a study of cytomegalovirus exposure and HLA in healthy donors. The PCR made use of 60 Vbeta and 13 Jbeta primers. Profiled with immunoSEQ multiplex PCR; TCRdb holds only in-frame clones, not every one. Among about 200,000 clones listed, approximately 80% were seen once. General observations from the study: Most TCR sequences were seen very rarely across donors, but some public TCRs occurred in many. DRB1 showed the most TCR associations and HLA-C the fewest in a later analysis, as rates varied by HLA locus.

The sample consisted of PBMCs. The origin of this receptor is a girl aged 2 to 9 in good health and CMV-seronegative. The rearrangement uses TRBV5-1 and TRBJ2-2; D not certain. In DNA form, the CDR3 reads TGCGCCAGCAGCCCACACGCCGGGGAGCTGTTTTTT. It yields the protein CASSPHAGELFF.